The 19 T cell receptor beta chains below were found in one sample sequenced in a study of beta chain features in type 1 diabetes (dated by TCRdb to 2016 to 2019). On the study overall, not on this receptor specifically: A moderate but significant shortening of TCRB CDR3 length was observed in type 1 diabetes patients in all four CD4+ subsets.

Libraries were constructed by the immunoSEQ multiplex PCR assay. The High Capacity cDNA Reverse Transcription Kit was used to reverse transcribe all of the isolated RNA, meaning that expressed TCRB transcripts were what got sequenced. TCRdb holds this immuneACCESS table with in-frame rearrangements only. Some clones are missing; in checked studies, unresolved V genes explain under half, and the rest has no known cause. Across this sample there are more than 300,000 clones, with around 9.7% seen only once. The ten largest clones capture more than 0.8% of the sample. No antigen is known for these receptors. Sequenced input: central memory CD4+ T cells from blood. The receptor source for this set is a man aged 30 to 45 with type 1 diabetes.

DNA for the CDR3: TGTGCCAGCAGCCCTGCTGGGGGAGCGGGGGGGCTTATGGAGACCCAGTACTTC. Residues: CASSPAGGAGGLMETQYF. The rearrangement joins TRBV7-2 to TRBJ2-5; 10 bases map to TRBD2. Germline lookup yields CDR1 SGHTA and CDR2 FQGNSA. The V gene end was trimmed by 5 bases and the J gene end by 5 bases; junction bases not matched to a gene: 17. CDR3 size: 18 residues.

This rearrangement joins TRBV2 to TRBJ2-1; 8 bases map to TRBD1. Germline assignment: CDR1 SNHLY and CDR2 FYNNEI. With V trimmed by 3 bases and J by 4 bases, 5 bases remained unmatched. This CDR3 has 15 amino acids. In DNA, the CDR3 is TGTGCCAGCAGTGAGGGAACAGGGGGGTACAATGAGCAGTTCTTC. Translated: CASSEGTGGYNEQFF.

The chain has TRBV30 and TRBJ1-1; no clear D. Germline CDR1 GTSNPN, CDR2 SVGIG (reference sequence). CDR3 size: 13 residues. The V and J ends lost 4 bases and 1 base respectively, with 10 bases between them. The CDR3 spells CAWMPASNTEAFF. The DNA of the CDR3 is TGTGCCTGGATGCCGGCGTCGAACACTGAAGCTTTCTTT.

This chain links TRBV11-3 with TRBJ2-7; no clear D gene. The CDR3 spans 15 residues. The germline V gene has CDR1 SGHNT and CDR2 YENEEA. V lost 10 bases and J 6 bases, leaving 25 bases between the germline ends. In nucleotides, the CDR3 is TGTGCCAAGTCCCCTGGCAGGCCCATCGGGTCCGAGCAGTACTTC. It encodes CAKSPGRPIGSEQYF. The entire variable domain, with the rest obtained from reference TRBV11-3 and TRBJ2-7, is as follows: EAGVVQSPRYKIIEKKQPVAFWCNPISGHNTLYWYLQNLGQGPELLIRYENEEAVDDSQLPKDRFSAERLKGVDSTLKIQPAELGDSAVYLCAKSPGRPIGSEQYFGPGTRLTVT.

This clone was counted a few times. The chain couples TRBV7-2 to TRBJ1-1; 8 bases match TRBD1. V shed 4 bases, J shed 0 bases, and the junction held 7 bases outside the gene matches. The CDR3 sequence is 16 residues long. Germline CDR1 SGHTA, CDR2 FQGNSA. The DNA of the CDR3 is TGTGCCAGCAGCTACGTCCCGGGACAGGTGAACACTGAAGCTTTCTTT. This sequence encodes CASSYVPGQVNTEAFF.

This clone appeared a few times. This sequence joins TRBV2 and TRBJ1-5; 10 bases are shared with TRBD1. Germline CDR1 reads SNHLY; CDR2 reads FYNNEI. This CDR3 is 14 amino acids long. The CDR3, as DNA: TGTGCGTCACACGGGGGACAGGGGAATCAGCCCCAGCATTTT. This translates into CASHGGQGNQPQHF.

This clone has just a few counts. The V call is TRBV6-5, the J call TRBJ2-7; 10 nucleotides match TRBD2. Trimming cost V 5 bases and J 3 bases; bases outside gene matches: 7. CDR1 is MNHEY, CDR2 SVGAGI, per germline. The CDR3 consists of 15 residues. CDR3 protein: CASSPTSGAFYEQYF. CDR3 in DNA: TGTGCCAGCAGTCCCACTAGCGGGGCCTTCTACGAGCAGTACTTC.

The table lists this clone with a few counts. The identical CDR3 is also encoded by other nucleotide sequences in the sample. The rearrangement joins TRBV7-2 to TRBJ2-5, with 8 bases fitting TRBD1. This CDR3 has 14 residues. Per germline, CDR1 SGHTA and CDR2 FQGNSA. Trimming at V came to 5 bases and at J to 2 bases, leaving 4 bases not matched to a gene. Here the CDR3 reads CASSRDRGQETQYF. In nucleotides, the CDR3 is TGTGCCAGCAGCCGAGACAGGGGTCAAGAGACCCAGTACTTC.

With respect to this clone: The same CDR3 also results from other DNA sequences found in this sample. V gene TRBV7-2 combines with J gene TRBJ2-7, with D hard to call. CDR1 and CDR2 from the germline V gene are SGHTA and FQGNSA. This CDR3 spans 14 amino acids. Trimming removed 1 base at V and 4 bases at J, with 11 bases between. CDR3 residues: CASSLEARVYEQYF. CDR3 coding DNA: TGTGCCAGCAGCTTAGAGGCCCGAGTATACGAGCAGTACTTC. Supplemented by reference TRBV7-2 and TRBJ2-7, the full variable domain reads GAGVSQSPSNKVTEKGKDVELRCDPISGHTALYWYRQSLGQGLEFLIYFQGNSAPDKSGLPSDRFSAERTGGSVSTLTIQRTQQEDSAVYLCASSLEARVYEQYFGPGTRLTVT.

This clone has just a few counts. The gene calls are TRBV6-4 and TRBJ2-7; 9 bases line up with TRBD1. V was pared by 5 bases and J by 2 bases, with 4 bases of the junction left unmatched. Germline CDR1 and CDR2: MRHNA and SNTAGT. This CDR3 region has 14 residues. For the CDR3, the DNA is TGTGCCAGCAGTAACAGGGACAGGGCCTACGAGCAGTACTTC. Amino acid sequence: CASSNRDRAYEQYF.

Here the CDR3 DNA reads TGTGCCAGCTCACCCGGGACAGGGGGCCGCGAGCAGTACTTC. Amino acid sequence: CASSPGTGGREQYF. V gene TRBV18 combines with J gene TRBJ2-7; the match to TRBD1 covers 12 bases. V gave up 3 bases and J gave up 6 bases; unmatched junction bases: 3. Germline CDR1 and CDR2: KGHSH and LQKENI. The CDR3 totals 14 residues.

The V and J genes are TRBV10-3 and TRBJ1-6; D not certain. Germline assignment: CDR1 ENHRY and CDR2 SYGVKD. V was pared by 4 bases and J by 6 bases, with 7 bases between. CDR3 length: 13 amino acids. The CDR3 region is CAISAGANSPLHF. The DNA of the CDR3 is TGTGCCATCAGTGCGGGTGCTAATTCACCCCTCCACTTT.

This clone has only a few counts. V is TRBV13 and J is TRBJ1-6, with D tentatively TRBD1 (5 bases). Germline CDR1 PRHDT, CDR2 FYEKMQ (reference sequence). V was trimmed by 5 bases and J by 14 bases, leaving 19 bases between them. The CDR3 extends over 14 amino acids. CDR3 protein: CASSPGTGRGTLHF. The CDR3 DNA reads TGTGCCAGCAGCCCGGGGACGGGCCGTGGGACCCTCCACTTT.

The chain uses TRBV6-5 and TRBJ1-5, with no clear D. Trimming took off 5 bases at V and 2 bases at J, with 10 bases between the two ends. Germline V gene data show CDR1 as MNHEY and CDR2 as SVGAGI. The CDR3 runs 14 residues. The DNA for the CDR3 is TGTGCCAGCAGTCCCTACAACCGCAATCAGCCCCAGCATTTT. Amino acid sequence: CASSPYNRNQPQHF.

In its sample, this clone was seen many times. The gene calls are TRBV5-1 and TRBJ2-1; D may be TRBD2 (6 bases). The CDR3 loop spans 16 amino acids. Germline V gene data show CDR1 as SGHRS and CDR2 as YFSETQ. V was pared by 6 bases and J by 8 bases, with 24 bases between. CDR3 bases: TGCGCCAGCATCGAGTCCCCCATCGGAGGGGTCGATGAGCAGTTCTTC. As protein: CASIESPIGGVDEQFF. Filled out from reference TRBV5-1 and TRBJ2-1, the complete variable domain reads KAGVTQTPRYLIKTRGQQVTLSCSPISGHRSVSWYQQTPGQGLQFLFEYFSETQRNKGNFPGRFSGRQFSNSRSEMNVSTLELGDSALYLCASIESPIGGVDEQFFGPGTRLTVL.

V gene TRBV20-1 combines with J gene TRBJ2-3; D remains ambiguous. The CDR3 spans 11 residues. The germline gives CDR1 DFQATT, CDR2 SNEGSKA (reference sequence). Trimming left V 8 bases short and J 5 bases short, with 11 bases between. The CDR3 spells CSPGHGDTQYF. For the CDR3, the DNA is TGCAGTCCGGGTCATGGAGATACGCAGTATTTT.

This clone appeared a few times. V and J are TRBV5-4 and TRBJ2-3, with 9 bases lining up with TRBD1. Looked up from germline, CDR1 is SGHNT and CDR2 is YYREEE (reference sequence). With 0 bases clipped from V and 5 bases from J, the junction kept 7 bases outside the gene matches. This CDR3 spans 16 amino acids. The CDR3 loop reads CASSLETGGNIDTQYF. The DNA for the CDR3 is TGTGCCAGCAGCTTGGAAACAGGGGGCAACATAGATACGCAGTATTTT.

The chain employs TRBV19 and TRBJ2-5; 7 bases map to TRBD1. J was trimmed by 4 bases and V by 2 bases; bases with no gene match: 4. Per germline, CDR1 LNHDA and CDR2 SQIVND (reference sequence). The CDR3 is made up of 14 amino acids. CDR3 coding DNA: TGTGCCAGTAGTATACGAGGGGGCACAGAGACCCAGTACTTC. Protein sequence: CASSIRGGTETQYF.

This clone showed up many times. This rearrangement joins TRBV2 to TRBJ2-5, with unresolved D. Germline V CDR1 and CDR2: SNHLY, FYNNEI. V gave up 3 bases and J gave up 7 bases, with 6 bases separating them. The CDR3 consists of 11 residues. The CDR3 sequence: CASSEERTQYF. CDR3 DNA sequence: TGTGCCAGCAGTGAGGAGCGGACCCAGTACTTC.